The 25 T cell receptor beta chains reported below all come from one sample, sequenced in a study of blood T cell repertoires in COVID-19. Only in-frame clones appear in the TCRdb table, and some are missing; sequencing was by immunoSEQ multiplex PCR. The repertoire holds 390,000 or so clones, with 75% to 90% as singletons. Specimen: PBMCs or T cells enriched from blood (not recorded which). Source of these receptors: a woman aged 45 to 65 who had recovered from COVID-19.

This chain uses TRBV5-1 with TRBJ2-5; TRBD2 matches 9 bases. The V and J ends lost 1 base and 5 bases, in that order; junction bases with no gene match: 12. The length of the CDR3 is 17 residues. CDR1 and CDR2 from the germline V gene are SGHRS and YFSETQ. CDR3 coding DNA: TGCGCCAGCAGCTTGTATTTGGGTAGCGGGAGAAGGGAGACCCAGTACTTC. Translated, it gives CASSLYLGSGRRETQYF.

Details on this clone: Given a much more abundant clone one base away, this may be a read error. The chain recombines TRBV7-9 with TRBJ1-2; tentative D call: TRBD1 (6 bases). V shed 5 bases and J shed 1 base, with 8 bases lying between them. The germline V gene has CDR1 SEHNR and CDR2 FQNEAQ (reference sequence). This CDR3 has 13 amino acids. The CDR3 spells CASSRDNNYGYTF. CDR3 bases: TGTGCCAGCAGCCGGGACAATAACTATGGCTACACCTTC.

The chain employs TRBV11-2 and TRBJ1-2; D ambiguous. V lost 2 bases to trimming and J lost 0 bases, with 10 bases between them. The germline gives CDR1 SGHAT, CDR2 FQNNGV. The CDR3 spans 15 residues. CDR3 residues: CASSLNTLANYGYTF. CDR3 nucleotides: TGTGCCAGCAGCTTAAACACCCTAGCTAACTATGGCTACACCTTC.

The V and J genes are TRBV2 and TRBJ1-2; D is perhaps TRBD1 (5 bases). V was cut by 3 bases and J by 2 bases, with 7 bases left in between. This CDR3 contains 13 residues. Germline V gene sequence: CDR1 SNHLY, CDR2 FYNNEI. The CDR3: CASSETVNYGYTF. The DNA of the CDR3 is TGTGCCAGCAGTGAGACAGTGAACTATGGCTACACCTTC.

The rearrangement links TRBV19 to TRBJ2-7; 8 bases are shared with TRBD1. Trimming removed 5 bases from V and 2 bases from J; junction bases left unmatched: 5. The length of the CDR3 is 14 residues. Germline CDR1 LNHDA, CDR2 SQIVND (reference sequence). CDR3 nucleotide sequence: TGTGCCAGTAGTTTGGACAGGGTACCCTACGAGCAGTACTTC. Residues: CASSLDRVPYEQYF.

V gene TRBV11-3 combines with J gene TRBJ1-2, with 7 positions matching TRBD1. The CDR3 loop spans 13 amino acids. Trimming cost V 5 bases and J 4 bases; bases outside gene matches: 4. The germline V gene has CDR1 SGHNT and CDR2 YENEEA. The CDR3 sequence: CASSPPGGYGYTF. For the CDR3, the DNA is TGTGCCAGCAGCCCCCCAGGGGGCTATGGCTACACCTTC.

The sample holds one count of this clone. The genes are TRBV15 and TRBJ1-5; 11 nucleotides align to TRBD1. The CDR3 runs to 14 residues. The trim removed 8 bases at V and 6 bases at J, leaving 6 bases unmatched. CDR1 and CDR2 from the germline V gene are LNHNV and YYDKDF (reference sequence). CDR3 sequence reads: CATAGGTGGQPQHF. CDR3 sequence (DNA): TGTGCCACCGCCGGGGGGACAGGGGGTCAGCCCCAGCATTTT.

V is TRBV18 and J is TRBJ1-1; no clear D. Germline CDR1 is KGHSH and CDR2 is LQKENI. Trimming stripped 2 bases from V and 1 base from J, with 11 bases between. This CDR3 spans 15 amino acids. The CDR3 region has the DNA TGTGCCAGCTCACCAAATGGTGGGCGGAACACTGAAGCTTTCTTT. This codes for CASSPNGGRNTEAFF.

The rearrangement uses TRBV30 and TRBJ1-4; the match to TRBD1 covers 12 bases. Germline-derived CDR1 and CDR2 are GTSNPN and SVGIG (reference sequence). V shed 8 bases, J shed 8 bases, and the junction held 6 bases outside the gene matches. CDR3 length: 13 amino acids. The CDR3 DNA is TGTGCCGGGCGGGACAGGGGGCGCGAAAAACTGTTTTTT. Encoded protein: CAGRDRGREKLFF.

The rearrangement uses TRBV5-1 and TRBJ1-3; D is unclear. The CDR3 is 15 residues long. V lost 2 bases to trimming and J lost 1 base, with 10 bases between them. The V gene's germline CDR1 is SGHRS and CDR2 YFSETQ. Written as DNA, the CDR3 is TGCGCCAGCAGCTTATCCGCCGGTTCTGGAAACACCATATATTTT. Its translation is CASSLSAGSGNTIYF.

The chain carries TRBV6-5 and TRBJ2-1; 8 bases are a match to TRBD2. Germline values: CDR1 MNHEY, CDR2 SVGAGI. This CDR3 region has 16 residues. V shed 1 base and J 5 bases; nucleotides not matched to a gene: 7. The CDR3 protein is CASSYYPGLGDNEQFF. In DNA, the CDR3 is TGTGCCAGCAGTTACTACCCGGGACTAGGCGACAATGAGCAGTTCTTC.

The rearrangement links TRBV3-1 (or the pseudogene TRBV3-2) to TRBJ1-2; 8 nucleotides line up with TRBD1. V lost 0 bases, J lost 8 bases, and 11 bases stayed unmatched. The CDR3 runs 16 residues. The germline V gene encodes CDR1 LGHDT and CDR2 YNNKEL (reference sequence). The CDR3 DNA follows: TGTGCCAGCAGCCAAGATCCCGGCCAGGGGGCTAAAGGCTACACCTTC. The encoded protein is CASSQDPGQGAKGYTF.

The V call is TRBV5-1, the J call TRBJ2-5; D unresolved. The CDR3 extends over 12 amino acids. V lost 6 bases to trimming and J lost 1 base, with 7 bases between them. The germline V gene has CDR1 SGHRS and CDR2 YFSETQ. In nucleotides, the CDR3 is TGCGCCAGCACGAGCTTCCAAGAGACCCAGTACTTC. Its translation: CASTSFQETQYF.

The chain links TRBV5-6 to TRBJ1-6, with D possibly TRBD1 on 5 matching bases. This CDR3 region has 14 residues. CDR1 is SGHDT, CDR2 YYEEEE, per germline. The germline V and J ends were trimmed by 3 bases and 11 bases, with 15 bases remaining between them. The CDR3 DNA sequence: TGTGCCAGCAGCTCGGCCGTCCAGGGTGCACCCCTCCACTTT. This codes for CASSSAVQGAPLHF.

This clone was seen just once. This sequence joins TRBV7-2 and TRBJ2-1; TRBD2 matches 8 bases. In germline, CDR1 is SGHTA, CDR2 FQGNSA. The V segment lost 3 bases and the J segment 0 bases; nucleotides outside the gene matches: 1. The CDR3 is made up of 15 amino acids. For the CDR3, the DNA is TGTGCCAGCAGCTTTCTAGCGGGCTCCTACAATGAGCAGTTCTTC. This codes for CASSFLAGSYNEQFF.

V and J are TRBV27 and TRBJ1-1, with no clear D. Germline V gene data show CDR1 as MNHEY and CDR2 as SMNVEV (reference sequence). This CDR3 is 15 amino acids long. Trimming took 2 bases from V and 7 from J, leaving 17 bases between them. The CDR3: CASSLNMASKREAFF. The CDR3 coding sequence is TGTGCCAGCAGTTTAAATATGGCCTCGAAACGTGAAGCTTTCTTT.

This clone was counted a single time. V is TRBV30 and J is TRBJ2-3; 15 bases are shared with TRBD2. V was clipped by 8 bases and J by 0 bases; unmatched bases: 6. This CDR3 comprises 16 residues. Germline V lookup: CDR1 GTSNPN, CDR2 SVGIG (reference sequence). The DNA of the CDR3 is TGTGCCCTGGGACTAGCGGGGGGCCCAAGCACAGATACGCAGTATTTT. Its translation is CALGLAGGPSTDTQYF.

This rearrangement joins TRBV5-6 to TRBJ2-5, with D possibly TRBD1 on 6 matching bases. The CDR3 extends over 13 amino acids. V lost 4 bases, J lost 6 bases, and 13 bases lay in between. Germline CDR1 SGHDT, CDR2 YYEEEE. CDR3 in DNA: TGTGCCAGCAGCGTGACAGGTCGCCAGACCCAGTACTTC. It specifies CASSVTGRQTQYF. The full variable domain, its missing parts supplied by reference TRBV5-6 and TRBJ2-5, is DAGVTQSPTHLIKTRGQQVTLRCSPKSGHDTVSWYQQALGQGPQFIFQYYEEEERQRGNFPDRFSGHQFPNYSSELNVNALLLGDSALYLCASSVTGRQTQYFGPGTRLLVL.

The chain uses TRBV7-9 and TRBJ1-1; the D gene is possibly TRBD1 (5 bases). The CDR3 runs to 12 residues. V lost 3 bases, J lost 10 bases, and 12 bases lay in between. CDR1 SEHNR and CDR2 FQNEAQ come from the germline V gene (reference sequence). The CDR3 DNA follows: TGTGCCAGCAGCTTCAGGGAAGGCTTAGCTTTCTTT. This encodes CASSFREGLAFF.

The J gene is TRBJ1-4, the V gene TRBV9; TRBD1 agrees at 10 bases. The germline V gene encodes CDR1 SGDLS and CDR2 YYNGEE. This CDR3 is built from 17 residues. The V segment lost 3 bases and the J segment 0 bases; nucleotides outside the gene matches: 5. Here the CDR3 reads CASSAGTGVSTNEKLFF. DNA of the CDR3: TGTGCCAGCAGCGCCGGGACAGGGGTTTCAACTAATGAAAAACTGTTTTTT. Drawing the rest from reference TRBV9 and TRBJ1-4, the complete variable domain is DSGVTQTPKHLITATGQRVTLRCSPRSGDLSVYWYQQSLDQGLQFLIQYYNGEERAKGNILERFSAQQFPDLHSELNLSSLELGDSALYFCASSAGTGVSTNEKLFFGSGTQLSVL.

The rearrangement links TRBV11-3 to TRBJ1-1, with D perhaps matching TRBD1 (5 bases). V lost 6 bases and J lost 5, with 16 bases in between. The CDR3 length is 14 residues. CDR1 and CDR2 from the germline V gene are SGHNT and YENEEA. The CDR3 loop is CASRKGRGETEAFF. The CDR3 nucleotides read TGTGCCAGCAGAAAAGGACGGGGGGAAACTGAAGCTTTCTTT.

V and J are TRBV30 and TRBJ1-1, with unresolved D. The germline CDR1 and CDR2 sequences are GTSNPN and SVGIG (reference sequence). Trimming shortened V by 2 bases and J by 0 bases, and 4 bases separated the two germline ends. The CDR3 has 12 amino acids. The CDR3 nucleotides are TGTGCCTGGAGTCGTATGAACACTGAAGCTTTCTTT. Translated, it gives CAWSRMNTEAFF.

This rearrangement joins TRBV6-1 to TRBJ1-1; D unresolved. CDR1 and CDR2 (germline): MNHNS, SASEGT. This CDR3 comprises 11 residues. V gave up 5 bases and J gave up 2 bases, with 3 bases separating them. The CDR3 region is CASSTNTEAFF. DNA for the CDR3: TGTGCCAGCAGTACTAACACTGAAGCTTTCTTT.

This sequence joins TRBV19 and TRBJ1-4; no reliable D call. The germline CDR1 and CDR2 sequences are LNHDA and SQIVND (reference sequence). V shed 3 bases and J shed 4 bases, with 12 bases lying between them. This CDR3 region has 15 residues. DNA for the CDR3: TGTGCCAGTAGTATTGCGTCGGGGATTAATGAAAAACTGTTTTTT. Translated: CASSIASGINEKLFF.

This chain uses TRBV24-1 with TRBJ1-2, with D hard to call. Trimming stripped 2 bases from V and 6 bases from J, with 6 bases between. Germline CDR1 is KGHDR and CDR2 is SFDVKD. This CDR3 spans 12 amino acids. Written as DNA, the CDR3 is TGTGCCACCAGTGATTCCGGGAATGGCTACACCTTC. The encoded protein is CATSDSGNGYTF.